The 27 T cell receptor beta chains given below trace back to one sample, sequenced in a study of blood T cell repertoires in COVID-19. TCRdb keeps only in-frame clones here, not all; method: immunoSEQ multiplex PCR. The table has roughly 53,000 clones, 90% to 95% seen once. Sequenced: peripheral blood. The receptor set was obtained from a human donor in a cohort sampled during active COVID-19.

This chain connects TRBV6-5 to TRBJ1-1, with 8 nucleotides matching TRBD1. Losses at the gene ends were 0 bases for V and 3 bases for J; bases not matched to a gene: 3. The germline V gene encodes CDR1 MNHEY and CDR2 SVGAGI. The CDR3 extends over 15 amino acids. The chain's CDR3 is CASSYSGQVDTEAFF. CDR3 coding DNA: TGTGCCAGCAGTTACTCGGGACAGGTCGACACTGAAGCTTTCTTT.

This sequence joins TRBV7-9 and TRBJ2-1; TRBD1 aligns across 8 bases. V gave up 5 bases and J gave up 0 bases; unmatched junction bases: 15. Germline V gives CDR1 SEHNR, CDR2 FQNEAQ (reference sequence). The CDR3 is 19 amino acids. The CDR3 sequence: CASSPRDRTLPSSYNEQFF. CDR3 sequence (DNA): TGTGCCAGCAGCCCCCGGGACAGGACTCTACCTAGCTCCTACAATGAGCAGTTCTTC.

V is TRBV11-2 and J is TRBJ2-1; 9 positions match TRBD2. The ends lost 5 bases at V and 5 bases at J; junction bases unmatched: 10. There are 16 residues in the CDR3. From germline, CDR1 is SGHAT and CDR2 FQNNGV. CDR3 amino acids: CASSGLGLAPNNEQFF. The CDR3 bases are TGTGCCAGCAGCGGCCTGGGACTAGCCCCCAACAATGAGCAGTTCTTC.

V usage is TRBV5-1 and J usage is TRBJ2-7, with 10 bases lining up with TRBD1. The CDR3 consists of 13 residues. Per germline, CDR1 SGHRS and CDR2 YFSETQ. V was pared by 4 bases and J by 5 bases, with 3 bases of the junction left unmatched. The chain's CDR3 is CASSGDRGHEQYV. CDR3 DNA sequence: TGCGCCAGCAGCGGAGACAGGGGGCACGAGCAGTACGTC.

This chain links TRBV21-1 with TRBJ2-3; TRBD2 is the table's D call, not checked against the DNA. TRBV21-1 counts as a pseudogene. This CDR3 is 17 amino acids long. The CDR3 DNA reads TGTGCCAGCAGCAAAGAGGCCGACCGGGGGAGCACAGATACGCAGTATTTT. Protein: CASSKEADRGSTDTQYF.

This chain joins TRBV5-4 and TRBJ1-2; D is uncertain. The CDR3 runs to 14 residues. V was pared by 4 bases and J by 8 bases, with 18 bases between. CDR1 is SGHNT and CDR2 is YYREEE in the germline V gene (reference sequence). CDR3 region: CASSHYSPVEGYTF. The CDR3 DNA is TGTGCCAGCAGCCACTATTCACCGGTCGAGGGCTACACCTTC.

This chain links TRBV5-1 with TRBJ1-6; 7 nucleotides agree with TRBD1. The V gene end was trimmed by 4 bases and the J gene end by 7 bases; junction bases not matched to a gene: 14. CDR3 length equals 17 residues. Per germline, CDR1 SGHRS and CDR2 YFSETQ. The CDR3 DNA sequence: TGCGCCAGCAGCGAAGCAAGTACAGGGGTACAAAATTCACCCCTCCACTTT. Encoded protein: CASSEASTGVQNSPLHF.

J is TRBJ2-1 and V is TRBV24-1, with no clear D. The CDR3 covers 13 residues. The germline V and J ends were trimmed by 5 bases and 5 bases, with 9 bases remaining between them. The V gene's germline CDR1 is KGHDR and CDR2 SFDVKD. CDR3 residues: CATSVAPDNEQFF. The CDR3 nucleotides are TGTGCCACCAGTGTCGCGCCCGACAATGAGCAGTTCTTC.

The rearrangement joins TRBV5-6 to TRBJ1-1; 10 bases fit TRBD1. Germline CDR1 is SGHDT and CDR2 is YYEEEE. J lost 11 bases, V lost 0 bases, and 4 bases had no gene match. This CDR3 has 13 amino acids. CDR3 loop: CASSLDGQGDAFF. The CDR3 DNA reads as TGTGCCAGCAGCTTGGACGGACAGGGGGATGCTTTCTTT. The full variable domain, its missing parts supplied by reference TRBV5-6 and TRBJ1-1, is DAGVTQSPTHLIKTRGQQVTLRCSPKSGHDTVSWYQQALGQGPQFIFQYYEEEERQRGNFPDRFSGHQFPNYSSELNVNALLLGDSALYLCASSLDGQGDAFFGQGTRLTVV.

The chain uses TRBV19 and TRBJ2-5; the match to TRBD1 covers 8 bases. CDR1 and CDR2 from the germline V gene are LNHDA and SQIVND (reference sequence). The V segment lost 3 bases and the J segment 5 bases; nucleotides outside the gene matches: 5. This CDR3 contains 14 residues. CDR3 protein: CASSIRGRRETQYF. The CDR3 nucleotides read TGTGCCAGTAGTATCAGGGGGCGGCGGGAGACCCAGTACTTC.

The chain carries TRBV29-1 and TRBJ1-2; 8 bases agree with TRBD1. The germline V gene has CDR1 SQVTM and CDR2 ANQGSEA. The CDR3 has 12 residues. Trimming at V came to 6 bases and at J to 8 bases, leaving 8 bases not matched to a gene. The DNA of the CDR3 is TGCAGCGTCCACGGACAGGGTAGGGGCTACACCTTC. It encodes CSVHGQGRGYTF.

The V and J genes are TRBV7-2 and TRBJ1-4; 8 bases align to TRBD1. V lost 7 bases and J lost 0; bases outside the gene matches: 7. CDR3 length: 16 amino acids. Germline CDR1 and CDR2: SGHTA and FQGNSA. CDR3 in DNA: TGTGCCAGCAAACGGACAGGGCGGGCAACTAATGAAAAACTGTTTTTT. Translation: CASKRTGRATNEKLFF.

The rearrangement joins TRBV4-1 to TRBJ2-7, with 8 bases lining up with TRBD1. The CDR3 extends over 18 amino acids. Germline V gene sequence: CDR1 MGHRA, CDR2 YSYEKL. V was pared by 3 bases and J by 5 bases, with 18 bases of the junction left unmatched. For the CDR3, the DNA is TGCGCCAGCAGCCAGAGCGCAGGGGGCTTAGGCCCCGGCAACGAGCAGTACTTC. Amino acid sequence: CASSQSAGGLGPGNEQYF.

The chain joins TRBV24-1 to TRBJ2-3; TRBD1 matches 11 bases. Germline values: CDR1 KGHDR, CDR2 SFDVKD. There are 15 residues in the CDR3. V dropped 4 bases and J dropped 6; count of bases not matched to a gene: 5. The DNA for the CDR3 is TGTGCCACCAGTGACCCGGGACAGGGGGTGGATACGCAGTATTTT. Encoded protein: CATSDPGQGVDTQYF.

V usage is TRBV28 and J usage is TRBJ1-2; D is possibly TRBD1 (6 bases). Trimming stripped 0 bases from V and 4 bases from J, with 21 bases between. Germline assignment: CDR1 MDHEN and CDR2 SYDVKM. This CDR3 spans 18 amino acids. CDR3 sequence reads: CASSLWRTEWDFSYGYTF. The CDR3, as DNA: TGTGCCAGCAGTTTATGGAGGACAGAGTGGGATTTCAGCTATGGCTACACCTTC.

DNA of the CDR3: TGTGCCAGTAGTCTCACTTGGGGGGGCAATCAGCCCCAGCATTTT. It encodes CASSLTWGGNQPQHF. The V call is TRBV19, the J call TRBJ1-5; possibly TRBD1 for D (5 bases). The CDR3 extends over 15 amino acids. From germline, CDR1 is LNHDA and CDR2 SQIVND (reference sequence). V was trimmed by 5 bases and J by 2 bases, leaving 13 bases between them.

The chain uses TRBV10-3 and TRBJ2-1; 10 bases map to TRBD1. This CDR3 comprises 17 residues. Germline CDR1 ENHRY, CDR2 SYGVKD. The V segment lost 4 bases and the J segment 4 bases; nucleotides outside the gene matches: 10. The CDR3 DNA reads TGTGCCATCAGTGCCCCGACAGGGGGCCGTCTATACAATGAGCAGTTCTTC. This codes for CAISAPTGGRLYNEQFF.

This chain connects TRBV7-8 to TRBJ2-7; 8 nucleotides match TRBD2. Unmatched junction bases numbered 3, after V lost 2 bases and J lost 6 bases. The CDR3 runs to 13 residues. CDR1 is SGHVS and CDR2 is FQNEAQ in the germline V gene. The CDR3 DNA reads TGTGCCAGCAGCTTATCTCTAGCGGGCGAGCAGTACGTC. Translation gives CASSLSLAGEQYV.

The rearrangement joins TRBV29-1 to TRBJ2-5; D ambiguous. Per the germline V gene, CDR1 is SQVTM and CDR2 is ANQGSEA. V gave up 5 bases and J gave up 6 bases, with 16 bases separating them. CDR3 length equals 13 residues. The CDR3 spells CSVLPGGEQTQYF. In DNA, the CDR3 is TGCAGCGTTCTTCCGGGTGGAGAACAGACCCAGTACTTC.

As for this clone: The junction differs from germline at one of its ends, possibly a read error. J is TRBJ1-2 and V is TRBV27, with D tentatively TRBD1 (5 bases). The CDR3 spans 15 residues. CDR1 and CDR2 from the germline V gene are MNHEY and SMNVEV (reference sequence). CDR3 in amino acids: CAGSLFGQGFYGYTF. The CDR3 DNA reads TGTGCCGGCAGTTTATTCGGTCAGGGCTTCTATGGCTACACCTTC.

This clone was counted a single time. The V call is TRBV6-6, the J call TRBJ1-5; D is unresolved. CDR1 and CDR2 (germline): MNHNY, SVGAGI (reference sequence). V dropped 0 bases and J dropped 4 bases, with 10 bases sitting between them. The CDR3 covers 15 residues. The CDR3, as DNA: TGTGCCAGCAGTTACTCGACGGGAAGGAATCAGCCCCAGCATTTT. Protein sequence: CASSYSTGRNQPQHF.

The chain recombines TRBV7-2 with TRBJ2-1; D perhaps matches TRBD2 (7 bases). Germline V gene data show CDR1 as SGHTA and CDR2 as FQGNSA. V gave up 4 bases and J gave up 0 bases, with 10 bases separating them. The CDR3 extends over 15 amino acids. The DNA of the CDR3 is TGTGCCAGCAGCTGGGGGGGCGGCTCCTACAATGAGCAGTTCTTC. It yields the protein CASSWGGGSYNEQFF.

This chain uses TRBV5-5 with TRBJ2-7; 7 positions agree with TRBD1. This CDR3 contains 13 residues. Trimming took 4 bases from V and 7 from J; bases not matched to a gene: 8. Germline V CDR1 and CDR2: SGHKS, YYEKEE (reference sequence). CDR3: CASSPGTAGEQYV. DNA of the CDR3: TGTGCCAGCAGCCCGGGGACAGCAGGGGAGCAGTACGTC.

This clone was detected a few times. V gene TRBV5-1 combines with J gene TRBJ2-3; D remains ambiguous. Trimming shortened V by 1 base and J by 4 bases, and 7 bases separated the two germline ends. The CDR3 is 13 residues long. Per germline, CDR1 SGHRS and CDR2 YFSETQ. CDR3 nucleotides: TGCGCCAGCAGCTTGTTAATTTCAGATACGCAGTATTTT. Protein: CASSLLISDTQYF.

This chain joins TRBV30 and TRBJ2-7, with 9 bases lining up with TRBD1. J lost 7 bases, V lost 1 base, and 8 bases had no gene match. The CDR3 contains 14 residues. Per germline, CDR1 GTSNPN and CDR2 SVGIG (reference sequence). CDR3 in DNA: TGTGCCTGGAGTGAAGGGGACAGGGTGAATGAGCAGTACTTC. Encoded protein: CAWSEGDRVNEQYF.

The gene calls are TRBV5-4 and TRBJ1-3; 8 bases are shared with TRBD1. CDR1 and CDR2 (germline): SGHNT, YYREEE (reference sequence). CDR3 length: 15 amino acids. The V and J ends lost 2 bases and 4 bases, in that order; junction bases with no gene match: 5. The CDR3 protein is CASSLSRGHGNTIYF. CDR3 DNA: TGTGCCAGCAGCTTATCCAGGGGGCACGGAAACACCATATATTTT.

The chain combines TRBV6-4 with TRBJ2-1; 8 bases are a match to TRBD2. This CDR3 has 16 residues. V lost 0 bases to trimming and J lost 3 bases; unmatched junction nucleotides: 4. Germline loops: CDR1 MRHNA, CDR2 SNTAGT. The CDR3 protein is CASSDSRRGDYNEQFF. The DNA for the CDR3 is TGTGCCAGCAGTGACTCGAGGCGGGGGGACTACAATGAGCAGTTCTTC.